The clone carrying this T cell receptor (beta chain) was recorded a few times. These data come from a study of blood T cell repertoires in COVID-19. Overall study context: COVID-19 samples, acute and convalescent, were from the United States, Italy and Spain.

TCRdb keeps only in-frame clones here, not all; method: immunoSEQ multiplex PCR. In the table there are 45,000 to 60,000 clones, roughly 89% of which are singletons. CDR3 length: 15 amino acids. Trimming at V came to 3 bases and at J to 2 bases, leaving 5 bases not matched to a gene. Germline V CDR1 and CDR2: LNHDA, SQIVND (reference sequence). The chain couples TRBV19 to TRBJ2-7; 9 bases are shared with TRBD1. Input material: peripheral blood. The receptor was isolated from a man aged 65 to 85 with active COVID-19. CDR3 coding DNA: TGTGCCAGTAGTATGAAGGACAGGGGTACCTACGAGCAGTACTTC. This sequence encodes CASSMKDRGTYEQYF.